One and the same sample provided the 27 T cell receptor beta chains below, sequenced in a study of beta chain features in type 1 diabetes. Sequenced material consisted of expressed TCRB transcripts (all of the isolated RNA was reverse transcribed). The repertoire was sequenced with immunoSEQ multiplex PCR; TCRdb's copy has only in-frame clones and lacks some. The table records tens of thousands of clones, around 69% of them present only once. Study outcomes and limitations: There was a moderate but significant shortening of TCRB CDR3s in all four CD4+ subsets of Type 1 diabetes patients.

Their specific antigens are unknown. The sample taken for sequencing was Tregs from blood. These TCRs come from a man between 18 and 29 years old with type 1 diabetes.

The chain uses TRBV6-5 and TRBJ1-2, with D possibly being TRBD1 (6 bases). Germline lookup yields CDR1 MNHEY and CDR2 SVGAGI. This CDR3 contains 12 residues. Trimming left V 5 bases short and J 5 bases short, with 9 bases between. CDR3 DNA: TGTGCCAGCAGTACAGGGTTTTATGGCTACACCTTC. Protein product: CASSTGFYGYTF.

This CDR3 is CASSDPGTGVTQYF. DNA for the CDR3: TGCGCCAGCAGTGACCCCGGGACAGGGGTTACGCAGTATTTT. The gene calls are TRBV10-1 and TRBJ2-3; TRBD1 matches 10 bases. The junction had 5 bases not matched to a gene; V was cut back by 3 bases and J by 8 bases. The CDR3 covers 14 residues. Germline V gene data show CDR1 as WNHNN and CDR2 as SYGVQD (reference sequence).

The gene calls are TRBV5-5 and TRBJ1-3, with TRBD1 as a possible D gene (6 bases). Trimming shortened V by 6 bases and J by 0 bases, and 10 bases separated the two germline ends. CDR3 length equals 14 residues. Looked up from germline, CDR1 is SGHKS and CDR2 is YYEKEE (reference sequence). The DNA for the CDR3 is TGTGCCAGCAAACAACAGGGCTCTGGAAACACCATATATTTT. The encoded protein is CASKQQGSGNTIYF.

The CDR3 loop reads CASSRLLATEAFF. CDR3 coding DNA: TGTGCCAGCAGCCGCCTTCTGGCCACTGAAGCTTTCTTT. This chain joins TRBV7-2 and TRBJ1-1; D unresolved. CDR3 length equals 13 residues. The ends were cut back, 5 bases at V and 4 bases at J, with 11 bases in the middle. Germline V gene lookup returns CDR1 SGHTA and CDR2 FQGNSA. Full variable domain (rest looked up from reference TRBV7-2 and TRBJ1-1): GAGVSQSPSNKVTEKGKDVELRCDPISGHTALYWYRQSLGQGLEFLIYFQGNSAPDKSGLPSDRFSAERTGGSVSTLTIQRTQQEDSAVYLCASSRLLATEAFFGQGTRLTVV.

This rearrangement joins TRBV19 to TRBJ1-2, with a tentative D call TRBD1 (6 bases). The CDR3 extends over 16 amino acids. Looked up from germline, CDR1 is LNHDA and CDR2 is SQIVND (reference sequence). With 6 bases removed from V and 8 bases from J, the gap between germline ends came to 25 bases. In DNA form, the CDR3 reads TGTGCCAGTAGGTACCCAGGGGCCCCCTTGGTCATCGGCTACACCTTC. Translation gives CASRYPGAPLVIGYTF.

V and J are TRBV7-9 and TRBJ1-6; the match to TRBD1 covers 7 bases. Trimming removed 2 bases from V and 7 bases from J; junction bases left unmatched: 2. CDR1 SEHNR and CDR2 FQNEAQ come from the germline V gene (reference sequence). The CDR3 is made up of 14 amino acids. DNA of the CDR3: TGTGCCAGCAGCTTAAGGGACAGCAATTCACCCCTCCACTTT. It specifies CASSLRDSNSPLHF. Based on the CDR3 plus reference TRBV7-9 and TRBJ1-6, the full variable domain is DTGVSQNPRHKITKRGQNVTFRCDPISEHNRLYWYRQTLGQGPEFLTYFQNEAQLEKSRLLSDRFSAERPKGSFSTLEIQRTEQGDSAMYLCASSLRDSNSPLHFGNGTRLTVT.

The CDR3, as DNA: TGTGCCATCAGTGGGGACAGCGCTGAAGCTTTCTTT. Its translation is CAISGDSAEAFF. The gene calls are TRBV10-3 and TRBJ1-1; TRBD1 agrees at 7 bases. The germline CDR1 and CDR2 sequences are ENHRY and SYGVKD. The V gene end was trimmed by 4 bases and the J gene end by 6 bases; junction bases not matched to a gene: 2. The length of the CDR3 is 12 residues.

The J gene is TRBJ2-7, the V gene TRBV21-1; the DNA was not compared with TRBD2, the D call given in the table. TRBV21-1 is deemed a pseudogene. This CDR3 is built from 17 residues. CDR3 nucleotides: TGTGCCAGCAGCAAAAGGTCACAAGCGGGAGGGCCTTACGAGCAGTACTTC. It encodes CASSKRSQAGGPYEQYF.

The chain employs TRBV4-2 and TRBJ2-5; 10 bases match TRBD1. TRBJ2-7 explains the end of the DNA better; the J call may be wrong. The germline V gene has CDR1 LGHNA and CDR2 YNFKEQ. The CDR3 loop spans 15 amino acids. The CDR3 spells CASSPHRDRGAEQYF. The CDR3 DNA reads TGTGCCAGCAGCCCACATCGGGACAGGGGAGCCGAGCAGTACTTC.

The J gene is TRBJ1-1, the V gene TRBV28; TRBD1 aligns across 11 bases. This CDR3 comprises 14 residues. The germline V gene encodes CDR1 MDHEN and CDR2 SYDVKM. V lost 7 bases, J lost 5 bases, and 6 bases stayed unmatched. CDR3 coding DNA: TGTGCCAGCACTCCGGGACAGGGGGATACTGAAGCTTTCTTT. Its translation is CASTPGQGDTEAFF.

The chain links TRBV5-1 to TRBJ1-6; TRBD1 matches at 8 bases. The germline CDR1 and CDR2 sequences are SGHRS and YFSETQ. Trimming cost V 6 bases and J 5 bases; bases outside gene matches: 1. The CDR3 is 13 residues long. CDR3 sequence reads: CASKQGDNSPLHF. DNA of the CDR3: TGCGCCAGCAAACAGGGGGATAATTCACCCCTCCACTTT.

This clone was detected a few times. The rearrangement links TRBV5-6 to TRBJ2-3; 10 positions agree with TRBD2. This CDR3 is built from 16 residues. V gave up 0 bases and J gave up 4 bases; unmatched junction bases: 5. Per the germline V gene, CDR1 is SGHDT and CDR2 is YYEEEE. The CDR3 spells CASSLGSGRAADTQYF. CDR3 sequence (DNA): TGTGCCAGCAGCTTGGGGAGCGGGAGGGCCGCAGATACGCAGTATTTT.

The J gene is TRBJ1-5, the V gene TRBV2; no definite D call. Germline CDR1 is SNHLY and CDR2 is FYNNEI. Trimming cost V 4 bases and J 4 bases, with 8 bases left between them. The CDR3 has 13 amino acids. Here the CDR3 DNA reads TGTGCCAGCAGTGGGAGGAGAAATCAGCCCCAGCATTTT. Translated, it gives CASSGRRNQPQHF.

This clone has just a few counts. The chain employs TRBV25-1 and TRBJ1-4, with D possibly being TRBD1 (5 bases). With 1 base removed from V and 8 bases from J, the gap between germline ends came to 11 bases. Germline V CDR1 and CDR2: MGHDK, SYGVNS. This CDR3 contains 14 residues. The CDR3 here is CASSELGGEEKLFF. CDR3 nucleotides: TGTGCCAGCAGTGAATTGGGGGGGGAGGAAAAACTGTTTTTT.

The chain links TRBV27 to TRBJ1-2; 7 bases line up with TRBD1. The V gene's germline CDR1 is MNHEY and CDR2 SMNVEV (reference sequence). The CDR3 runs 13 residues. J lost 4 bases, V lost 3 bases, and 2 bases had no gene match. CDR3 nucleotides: TGTGCCAGCAGTTTGACAGGGCCCTATGGCTACACCTTC. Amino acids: CASSLTGPYGYTF.

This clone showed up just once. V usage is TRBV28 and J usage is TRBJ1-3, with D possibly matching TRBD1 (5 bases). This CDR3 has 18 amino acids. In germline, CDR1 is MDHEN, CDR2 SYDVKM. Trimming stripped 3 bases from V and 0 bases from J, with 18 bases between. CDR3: CASSFGQGPYFSGNTIYF. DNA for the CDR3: TGTGCCAGCAGTTTCGGCCAGGGCCCCTACTTCTCTGGAAACACCATATATTTT.

The CDR3 here is CASGTSGGPYSTDTQYF. CDR3 bases: TGTGCCAGCGGGACTAGCGGGGGGCCCTATAGCACAGATACGCAGTATTTT. The chain recombines TRBV7-8 with TRBJ2-3; 15 bases are a match to TRBD2. The CDR3 length is 17 residues. Germline V gene sequence: CDR1 SGHVS, CDR2 FQNEAQ. V lost 8 bases, J lost 0 bases, and 6 bases stayed unmatched.

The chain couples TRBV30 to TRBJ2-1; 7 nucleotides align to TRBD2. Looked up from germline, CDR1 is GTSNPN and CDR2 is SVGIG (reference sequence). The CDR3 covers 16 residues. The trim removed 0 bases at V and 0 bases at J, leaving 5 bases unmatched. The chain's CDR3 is CAWSVLGGSSYNEQFF. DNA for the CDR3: TGTGCCTGGAGTGTACTTGGCGGGAGCTCCTACAATGAGCAGTTCTTC.

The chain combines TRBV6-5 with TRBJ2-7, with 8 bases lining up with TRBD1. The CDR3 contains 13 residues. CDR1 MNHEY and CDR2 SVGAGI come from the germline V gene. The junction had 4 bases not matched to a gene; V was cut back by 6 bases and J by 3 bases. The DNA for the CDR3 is TGTGCCAGCAGCCGCGGACAGGGCTACGAGCAGTACTTC. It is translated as CASSRGQGYEQYF.

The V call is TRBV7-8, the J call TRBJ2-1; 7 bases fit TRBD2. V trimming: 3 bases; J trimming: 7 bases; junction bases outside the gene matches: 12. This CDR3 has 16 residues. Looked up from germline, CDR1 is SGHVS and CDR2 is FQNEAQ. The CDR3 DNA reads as TGTGCCAGCAGCTTCTTCTCTAGGCGGGAGCGGAATGAGCAGTTCTTC. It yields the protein CASSFFSRRERNEQFF.

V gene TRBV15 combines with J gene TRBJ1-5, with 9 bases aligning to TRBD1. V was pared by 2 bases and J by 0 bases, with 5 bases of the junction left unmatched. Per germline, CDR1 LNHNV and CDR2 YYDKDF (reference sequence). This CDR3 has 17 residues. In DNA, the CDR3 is TGTGCCACCAGCAGACGGGACAGGGAAATTAGCAATCAGCCCCAGCATTTT. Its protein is CATSRRDREISNQPQHF.

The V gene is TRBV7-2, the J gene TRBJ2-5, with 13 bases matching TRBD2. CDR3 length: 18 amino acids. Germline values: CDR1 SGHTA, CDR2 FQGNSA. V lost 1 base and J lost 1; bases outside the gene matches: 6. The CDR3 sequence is CASSLVTSGGAPQETQYF. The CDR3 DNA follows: TGTGCCAGCAGCTTAGTAACTAGCGGGGGGGCCCCCCAAGAGACCCAGTACTTC.

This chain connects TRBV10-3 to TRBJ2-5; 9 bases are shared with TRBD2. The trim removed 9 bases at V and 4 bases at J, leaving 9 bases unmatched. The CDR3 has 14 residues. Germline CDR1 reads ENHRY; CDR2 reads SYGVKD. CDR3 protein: CAISGRGIVETQYF. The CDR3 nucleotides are TGTGCCATTAGCGGGAGAGGAATAGTAGAGACCCAGTACTTC.

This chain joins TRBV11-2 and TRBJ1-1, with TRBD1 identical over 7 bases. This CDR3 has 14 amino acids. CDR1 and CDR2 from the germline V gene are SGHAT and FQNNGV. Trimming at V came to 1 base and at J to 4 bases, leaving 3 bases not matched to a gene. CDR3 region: CASSLGRGPTEAFF. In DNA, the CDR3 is TGTGCCAGCAGCTTAGGGAGGGGGCCCACTGAAGCTTTCTTT.

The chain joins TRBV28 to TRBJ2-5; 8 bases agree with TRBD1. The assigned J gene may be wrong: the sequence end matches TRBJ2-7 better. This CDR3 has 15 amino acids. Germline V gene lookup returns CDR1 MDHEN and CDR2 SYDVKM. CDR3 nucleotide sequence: TGTGCCAGCAGCCGTGGACAGGGAAGCTCCTACGAGCAGTACTTC. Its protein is CASSRGQGSSYEQYF.

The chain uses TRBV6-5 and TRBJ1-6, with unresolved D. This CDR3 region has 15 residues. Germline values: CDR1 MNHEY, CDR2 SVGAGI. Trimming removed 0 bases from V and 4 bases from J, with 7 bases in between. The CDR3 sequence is CASSYSIDYNSPLHF. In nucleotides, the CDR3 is TGTGCCAGCAGTTACTCGATAGATTATAATTCACCCCTCCACTTT.

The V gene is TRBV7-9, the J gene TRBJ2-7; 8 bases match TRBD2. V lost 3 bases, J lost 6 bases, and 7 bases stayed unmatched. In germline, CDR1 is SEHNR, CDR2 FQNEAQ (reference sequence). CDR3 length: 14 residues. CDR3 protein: CASSFGGARSEQYF. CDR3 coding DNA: TGTGCCAGCAGCTTCGGGGGGGCACGTTCCGAGCAGTACTTC.